This T cell receptor beta chain came from a study of T-cell reconstitution after alpha-beta-depleted transplantation in children. In its sample, this clonotype was seen a few times. This CDR3 contains 17 residues. Germline V gene sequence: CDR1 LNHDA, CDR2 SQIVND (reference sequence). The V end was cut by 4 bases, the J end by 0 bases, with 16 bases between. A TCRbeta library incorporating unique molecular identifiers was prepared. TCRdb called the PCR reads again in MiXCR, with one record for every CDR3 protein. The table shows hundreds of thousands of distinct CDR3 sequences, with more than 10% occurring only once.

The rearrangement joins TRBV19 to TRBJ2-1; possible D gene TRBD2, 6 bases. This material consisted of PBMCs, taken from the stem cell graft. The clonotype originates from a human donor who donated a stem cell graft to a child with Fanconi anemia. The CDR3 sequence is CASSTPGGRLSYNEQFF. CDR3 sequence (DNA): TGTGCCAGTAGTACCCCCGGGGGACGTCTCTCCTACAATGAGCAGTTCTTC.